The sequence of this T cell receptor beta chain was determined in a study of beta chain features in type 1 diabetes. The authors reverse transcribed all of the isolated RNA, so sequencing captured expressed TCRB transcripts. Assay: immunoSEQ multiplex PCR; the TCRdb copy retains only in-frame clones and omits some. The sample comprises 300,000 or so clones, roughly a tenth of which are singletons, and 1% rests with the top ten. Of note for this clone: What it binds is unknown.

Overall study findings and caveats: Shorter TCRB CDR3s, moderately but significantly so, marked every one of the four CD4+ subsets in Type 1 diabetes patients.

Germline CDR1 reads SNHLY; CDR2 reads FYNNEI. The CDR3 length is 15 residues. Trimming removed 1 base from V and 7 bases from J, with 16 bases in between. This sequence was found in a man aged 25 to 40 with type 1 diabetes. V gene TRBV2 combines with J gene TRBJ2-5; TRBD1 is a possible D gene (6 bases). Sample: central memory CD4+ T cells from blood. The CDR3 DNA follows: TGTGCCAGCAGTGAAGATTGGGGGCCTACTGCGACCCAGTACTTC. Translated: CASSEDWGPTATQYF.